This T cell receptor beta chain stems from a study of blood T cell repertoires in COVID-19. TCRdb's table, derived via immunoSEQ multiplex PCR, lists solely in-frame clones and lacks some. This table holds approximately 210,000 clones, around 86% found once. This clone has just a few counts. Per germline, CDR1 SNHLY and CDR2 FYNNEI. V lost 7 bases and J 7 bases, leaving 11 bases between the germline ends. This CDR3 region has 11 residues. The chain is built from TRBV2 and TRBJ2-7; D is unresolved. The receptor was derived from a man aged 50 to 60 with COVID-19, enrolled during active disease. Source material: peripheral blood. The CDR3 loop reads CASTLWREQYF. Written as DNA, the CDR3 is TGTGCCAGCACCCTTTGGAGAGAGCAGTACTTC.